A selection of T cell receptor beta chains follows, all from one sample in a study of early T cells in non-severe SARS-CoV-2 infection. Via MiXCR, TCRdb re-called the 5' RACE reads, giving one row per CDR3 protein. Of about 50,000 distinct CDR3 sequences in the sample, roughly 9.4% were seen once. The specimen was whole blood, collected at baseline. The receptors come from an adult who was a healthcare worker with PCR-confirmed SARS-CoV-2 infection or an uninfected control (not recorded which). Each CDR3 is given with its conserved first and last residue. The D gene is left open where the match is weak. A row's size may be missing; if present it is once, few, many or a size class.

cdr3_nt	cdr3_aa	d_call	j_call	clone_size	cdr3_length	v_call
TGTGCCATCAGTGATAAGAACACAGATACGCAGTATTTT	CAISDKNTDTQYF	-	TRBJ2-3	-	13	TRBV10-3
TGTGCCAGTAGTATAGGGATCGGGAACACCGGGGAGCTGTTTTTT	CASSIGIGNTGELFF	-	TRBJ2-2	many	15	TRBV19
TGCGCCAGCAGCCAAGAGGGGGCCAAAAACATTCAGTACTTC	CASSQEGAKNIQYF	-	TRBJ2-4	-	14	TRBV4-3
TGTGCCAGCAGGACCTCCAATGAGCAGTTCTTC	CASRTSNEQFF	-	TRBJ2-1	-	11	TRBV6-6
TGTGCCAGCAGCCAACTGGTTGGAACTGGGGCCAACGTCCTGACTTTC	CASSQLVGTGANVLTF	-	TRBJ2-6	-	16	TRBV3-1
TGCAGTGCTAGAGAGCCTCGGAGGGGCATTGATTCACCCCTCCACTTT	CSAREPRRGIDSPLHF	-	TRBJ1-6	few	16	TRBV20-1
TGTGCCAGCAGCCCAGGCCAGGGCTGGTCTGAAGCTTTCTTT	CASSPGQGWSEAFF	-	TRBJ1-1	many	14	TRBV7-9
TGCGCCAGCAGCTTGGTTGCAGGAGCGCAAGAGCAGTACTTC	CASSLVAGAQEQYF	-	TRBJ2-7	many	14	TRBV5-1
TGTGCCAGCACCCGGGACGGCAGAGGAACCCAGTACTTC	CASTRDGRGTQYF	-	TRBJ2-5	few	13	TRBV6-6
TGTGCCAGCAGCTTGGAAGGGACGGATCCCAGGCAGTTCTTC	CASSLEGTDPRQFF	-	TRBJ2-1	few	14	TRBV5-6
TGTGCCAGCAGCTTTTCCGGAGATACGCAGTATTTT	CASSFSGDTQYF	-	TRBJ2-3	many	12	TRBV7-2
TGTGCCAGCAGTTACTCTAGCGGGGCGTCCTACGAGCAGTACTTC	CASSYSSGASYEQYF	TRBD2	TRBJ2-7	few	15	TRBV6-2/TRBV6-3
TGTGCCAGCAGTTACGGGGGACAGCCGTATGGCTACACCTTC	CASSYGGQPYGYTF	TRBD1	TRBJ1-2	few	14	TRBV6-5
TGCAGTGCTATACGTCCCGGGACAGGGGCCGAGCAGTACTTC	CSAIRPGTGAEQYF	TRBD1	TRBJ2-7	-	14	TRBV20-1
TGTGCCAGCAGTCCGGGTTCCTCTAACTATGGCTACACCTTC	CASSPGSSNYGYTF	-	TRBJ1-2	-	14	TRBV6-1
TGTGCCAGCAGTACACAGGGGCGGAACACTGAAGCTTTCTTT	CASSTQGRNTEAFF	TRBD1	TRBJ1-1	few	14	TRBV3-1
TGTGCCAGCAGCTTCCTAGCGGCTAGCACAGATACGCAGTATTTT	CASSFLAASTDTQYF	TRBD2	TRBJ2-3	-	15	TRBV11-2
TGTGCCAGCAGCCCCTCTGGGCGGATCACAGATACGCAGTATTTT	CASSPSGRITDTQYF	-	TRBJ2-3	few	15	TRBV7-3
TGTGCCAGCAACCCCACCGGGGAGCTGTTTTTT	CASNPTGELFF	-	TRBJ2-2	many	11	TRBV7-9
TGTGCCAGCAGCTGGGACAGGAACACCGGGGAGCTGTTTTTT	CASSWDRNTGELFF	TRBD1	TRBJ2-2	-	14	TRBV7-2
TGTGCCAGCAGCGCTGGACAGGGTAATCGGGCGAATACGCAGTATTTT	CASSAGQGNRANTQYF	TRBD1	TRBJ2-3	many	16	TRBV6-1
TGCAGTGCTGAAACAGGGAACGACGAGCAGTACTTC	CSAETGNDEQYF	-	TRBJ2-7	many	12	TRBV20-1
TGCGCCAGCAGCCAAGACAGTACCTACGAGCAGTACTTC	CASSQDSTYEQYF	-	TRBJ2-7	-	13	TRBV4-3
TGTGCCAGCAGCTCACCCGGACTAGCTATGGGGGAGACCCAGTACTTC	CASSSPGLAMGETQYF	TRBD2	TRBJ2-5	-	16	TRBV7-2
TGTGCCAGCTCAACTGACAGAACCAGCAATCAGCCCCAGCATTTT	CASSTDRTSNQPQHF	-	TRBJ1-5	few	15	TRBV18
TGTGCCAGCGGATACTACAATGAGCAGTTCTTC	CASGYYNEQFF	-	TRBJ2-1	-	11	TRBV28
TGTGCCAGCAGCGACCAGGGTTGGGGGGGCTACAATGAGCAGTTCTTC	CASSDQGWGGYNEQFF	TRBD2	TRBJ2-1	once	16	TRBV11-2
TGTGCCAGCAGGGATGGACAGAACTATGGCTACACCTTC	CASRDGQNYGYTF	-	TRBJ1-2	few	13	TRBV12-3/TRBV12-4